This is a list of T cell receptor beta chains from one sample in a study of T cell responses to AZD1222 COVID-19 vaccine. Only in-frame clones appear in the TCRdb table, and some are missing; sequencing was by immunoSEQ multiplex PCR. The sample consists of under 140,000 clones, roughly nine tenths of them appearing once. The source was peripheral blood, collected on day 0 of AZD1222 vaccination. The receptor source for this set is an adult in good health. The CDR3 runs from the conserved cysteine through the conserved F or W. D genes are given only for firm matches. A clone size is listed for some rows: how often the clone was seen (once, few, many), or a class if it is expanded.

v_gene	j_gene	abundance	len	d_gene	CDR3nt	CDR3aa
TRBV3-1/TRBV3-2	TRBJ1-5	few	13	TRBD1	TGTGCCAGCAGCCAGGACAGGGAATTACCCCAGCATTTT	CASSQDRELPQHF
TRBV29-1	TRBJ1-2	-	13	TRBD1	TGCAGCGTTGAGACAGGGACGAACTATGGCTACACCTTC	CSVETGTNYGYTF
TRBV2	TRBJ1-2	few	13	-	TGTGCCAGCAGTGCCGGGCTTAACTATGGCTACACCTTC	CASSAGLNYGYTF
TRBV6-5	TRBJ2-7	-	14	-	TGTGCCAGCAGTTCGGACAGTGCCTCCTACGAGCAGTACTTC	CASSSDSASYEQYF
TRBV28	TRBJ2-3	-	17	TRBD2	TGTGCCAGCAGTTCCCGGACTAGCGGGAGGGCCATCAATACGCAGTATTTT	CASSSRTSGRAINTQYF
TRBV19	TRBJ1-5	-	14	TRBD1	TGTGCCAGTAGTATGCAGACAGGGAATCAGCCCCAGCATTTT	CASSMQTGNQPQHF
TRBV5-4	TRBJ1-2	-	14	-	TGTGCCAGCAGCCCCCCTTTGATCCAAGGAGGCTACACCTTC	CASSPPLIQGGYTF
TRBV6-1	TRBJ2-6	-	14	-	TGTGCCAGCAGCTCAGGGACTGGGGCCAACGTCCTGACTTTC	CASSSGTGANVLTF
TRBV30	TRBJ1-4	-	17	TRBD1	TGTGCCTGGAGAGATTCCTCAGGGGGCACGACTAATGAAAAACTGTTTTTT	CAWRDSSGGTTNEKLFF
TRBV7-8	TRBJ2-2	once	16	-	TGTGCCAGCAGCCCTAGAAACGGCCTTAACACCGGGGAGCTGTTTTTT	CASSPRNGLNTGELFF
TRBV7-9	TRBJ1-1	-	16	TRBD1	TGTGCCAGCAGCTTTCGGACAGGGGGAACGAACACTGAAGCTTTCTTT	CASSFRTGGTNTEAFF
TRBV13	TRBJ1-3	-	17	-	TGTGCCAGCAGCCCCAACCTGGGGACGGCCTCTGGAAACACCATATATTTT	CASSPNLGTASGNTIYF
TRBV5-1	TRBJ1-4	-	16	-	TGCGCCAGCGGGAAGACGGACAGAACAACTAATGAAAAACTGTTTTTT	CASGKTDRTTNEKLFF
TRBV5-1	TRBJ2-7	-	15	TRBD1	TGCGCCAGCAGCCCCCGGGGACAGGAATTCGACGAGCAGTACTTC	CASSPRGQEFDEQYF
TRBV5-1	TRBJ2-4	-	15	TRBD2	TGCGCCAGCAGCTTAAATAGCGGGAGTACGAACATTCAGTACTTC	CASSLNSGSTNIQYF
TRBV28	TRBJ2-2	-	15	TRBD2	TGTGCCAGCAGTAGGGGCGGAGCGGGGACCGGGGAGCTGTTTTTT	CASSRGGAGTGELFF
TRBV6-1	TRBJ1-6	-	15	-	TGTGCCAGCAGTGAGCGGGGACGGATTAATTCACCCCTCCACTTT	CASSERGRINSPLHF
TRBV4-3	TRBJ2-2	once	16	TRBD2	TGCGCCAGCAGCCAGGGTAGCGGGGGAGCCGGCGGGGAGCTGTTTTTT	CASSQGSGGAGGELFF
TRBV4-2	TRBJ1-1	-	16	-	TGTGCCAGCAGCCAAGATCGTGGGGGGCGCAGCACTGAAGCTTTCTTT	CASSQDRGGRSTEAFF
TRBV15	TRBJ1-1	-	17	TRBD1	TGTGCCACCAGCAAGGGACAGGGAGAGGGTGGGTACACTGAAGCTTTCTTT	CATSKGQGEGGYTEAFF
TRBV3-1/TRBV3-2	TRBJ2-7	once	15	TRBD1	TGTGCCAGCAGCCAACCGGGACAGGGGAAATACGAGCAGTACTTC	CASSQPGQGKYEQYF
TRBV7-9	TRBJ1-2	-	15	-	TGTGCCAGCAGCTCCCACGGAGGGGAAGCCTATGGCTACACCTTC	CASSSHGGEAYGYTF
TRBV7-2	TRBJ1-4	-	15	-	TGTGCCAGCAGCCCAACGGGGACAACTAATGAAAAACTGTTTTTT	CASSPTGTTNEKLFF
TRBV5-1	TRBJ2-7	-	15	TRBD2	TGCGCCAGCCCAAATAGGACTAGCGAACCCTACGAGCAGTACTTC	CASPNRTSEPYEQYF
TRBV19	TRBJ1-1	-	13	-	TGTGCCAGTAGTATTTCTATGAACACTGAAGCTTTCTTT	CASSISMNTEAFF
TRBV6-5	TRBJ1-4	-	15	-	TGTGCCAGCATCGATCCGGGACGGCTTAATGAAAAACTGTTTTTT	CASIDPGRLNEKLFF
TRBV5-1	TRBJ1-3	-	14	-	TGCGCCAGCAGCCCATCAACCTCTGGAAACACCATATATTTT	CASSPSTSGNTIYF
TRBV5-4	TRBJ2-5	once	15	-	TGTGCCAGCAGCCCACAGGACGGAGTTCAAGAGACCCAGTACTTC	CASSPQDGVQETQYF
TRBV3-1/TRBV3-2	TRBJ2-5	-	17	-	TGTGCCAGCAGCCAAGATCATAGGACCACCTTCCAAGAGACCCAGTACTTC	CASSQDHRTTFQETQYF
TRBV28	TRBJ1-5	once	15	-	TGTGCCAGCAGTTTGCCTCGGGACAGCAATCAGCCCCAGCATTTT	CASSLPRDSNQPQHF
TRBV27	TRBJ2-6	-	19	TRBD2	TGTGCCAGCAGTCCATCCATGGGGACTAGGGATTCTGGGGCCAACGTCCTGACTTTC	CASSPSMGTRDSGANVLTF
TRBV27	TRBJ1-6	-	15	TRBD1	TGTGCCAGCAGTTCCGGCGACAGGGAAAGATCACCCCTCCACTTT	CASSSGDRERSPLHF
TRBV7-3	TRBJ2-1	-	15	-	TGTGCCAGCAGCCCGCCGAATGCAAGAGGCAATGAGCAGTTCTTC	CASSPPNARGNEQFF
TRBV5-1	TRBJ1-1	-	14	-	TGCGCCAGCAGCTTCGGGACGGTGAACACTGAAGCTTTCTTT	CASSFGTVNTEAFF
TRBV11-2	TRBJ2-7	-	15	TRBD1	TGTGCCAGCAGCTTATCAGGGGGCCTAACCTACGAGCAGTACTTC	CASSLSGGLTYEQYF
TRBV2	TRBJ1-5	-	15	-	TGTGCCAGCAGGGCGTCGGCGTATAGCAATCAGCCCCAGCATTTT	CASRASAYSNQPQHF
TRBV28	TRBJ1-3	-	15	-	TGTGCCAGCAGTCCCAGGGTAGGGACCGGAAACACCATATATTTT	CASSPRVGTGNTIYF
TRBV5-1	TRBJ1-2	-	13	-	TGCGCCAGCAGCTTGGGGCAGGGTAACGGCTACACCTTC	CASSLGQGNGYTF
TRBV7-9	TRBJ1-3	-	19	TRBD1	TGTGCCAGCAGCCCTCAGCGACAGGGTGCTATCGTCTCTGGAAACACCATATATTTT	CASSPQRQGAIVSGNTIYF
TRBV19	TRBJ2-6	-	16	-	TGTGCCAGTGACCCAAGGGGTGACCCTGGGGCCAACGTCCTGACTTTC	CASDPRGDPGANVLTF
TRBV5-6	TRBJ2-7	-	14	-	TGTGCCAGCAGCTATAGACAGACTCCTACCGAGCAGTACTTC	CASSYRQTPTEQYF
TRBV6-6	TRBJ1-2	-	16	TRBD1	TGTGCCAGCAAGACCTCCGGGACAGGGACGATCTATGGCTACACCTTC	CASKTSGTGTIYGYTF
TRBV12-3/TRBV12-4	TRBJ1-2	-	13	-	TGTGCCAGCAGTTTATCAGGGACCTATGGCTACACCTTC	CASSLSGTYGYTF
TRBV7-2	TRBJ2-2	-	15	TRBD1	TGTGCCAGCAGGTCCGGACAGGGGGCATCAGGGGAGCTGTTTTTT	CASRSGQGASGELFF
TRBV19	TRBJ1-2	once	15	-	TGTGCCAGTAGTTCCGACTCGACGGCCTCTTCTGGCTACACCTTC	CASSSDSTASSGYTF
TRBV29-1	TRBJ1-1	-	15	TRBD1	TGCAGCGTTGCCCTCCACCAGGGGGCAGGGTCTGAAGCTTTCTTT	CSVALHQGAGSEAFF
TRBV10-3	TRBJ1-1	few	13	-	TGTGCCATCATGGATTCGGGGGGAGATGAAGCTTTCTTT	CAIMDSGGDEAFF
TRBV30	TRBJ1-6	-	14	-	TGTGCCTCTTTAAGGGGGGGTTTTAATTCACCCCTCCACTTT	CASLRGGFNSPLHF
TRBV10-1	TRBJ2-3	-	16	-	TGCGCCAGCAGTGAGGGTAGTAGCGGAAACACAGATACGCAGTATTTT	CASSEGSSGNTDTQYF
TRBV19	TRBJ2-7	-	13	-	TGTGCCAGTAGTATGTACACCGGCTACGAGCAGTACTTC	CASSMYTGYEQYF
TRBV18	TRBJ1-4	-	17	TRBD1	TGTGCCAGCTCACCACTCAAATCCGGGACAGGGGCTGAAAAACTGTTTTTT	CASSPLKSGTGAEKLFF
TRBV6-1	TRBJ2-1	-	15	-	TGTGCCAGCAGTGAAGAGGCGTTTTCCTACAATGAGCAGTTCTTC	CASSEEAFSYNEQFF